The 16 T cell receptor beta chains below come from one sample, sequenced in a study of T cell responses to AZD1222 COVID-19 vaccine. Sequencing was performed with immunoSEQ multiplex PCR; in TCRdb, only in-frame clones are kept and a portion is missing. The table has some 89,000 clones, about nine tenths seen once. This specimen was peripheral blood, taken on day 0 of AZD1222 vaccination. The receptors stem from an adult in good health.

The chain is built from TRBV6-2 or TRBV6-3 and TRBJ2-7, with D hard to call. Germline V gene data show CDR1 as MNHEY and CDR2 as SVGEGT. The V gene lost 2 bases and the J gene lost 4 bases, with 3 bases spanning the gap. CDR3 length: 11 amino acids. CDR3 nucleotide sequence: TGTGCCAGCAGTTACGAGTACGAGCAGTACTTC. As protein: CASSYEYEQYF.

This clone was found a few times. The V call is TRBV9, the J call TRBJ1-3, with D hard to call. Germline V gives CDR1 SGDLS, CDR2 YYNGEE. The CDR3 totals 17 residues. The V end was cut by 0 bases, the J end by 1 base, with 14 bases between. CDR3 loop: CASSVGVVSGSGNTIYF. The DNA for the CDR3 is TGTGCCAGCAGCGTAGGGGTTGTGTCGGGATCTGGAAACACCATATATTTT.

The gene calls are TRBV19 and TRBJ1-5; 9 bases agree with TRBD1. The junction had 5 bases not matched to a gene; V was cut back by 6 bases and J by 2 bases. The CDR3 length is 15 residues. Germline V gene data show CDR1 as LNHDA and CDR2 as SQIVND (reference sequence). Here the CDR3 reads CASRETGGRNQPQHF. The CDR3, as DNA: TGTGCCAGTAGAGAAACAGGGGGCCGCAATCAGCCCCAGCATTTT.

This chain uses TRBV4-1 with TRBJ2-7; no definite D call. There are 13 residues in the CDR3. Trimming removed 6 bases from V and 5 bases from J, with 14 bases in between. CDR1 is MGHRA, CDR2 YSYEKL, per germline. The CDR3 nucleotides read TGCGCCAGCAGTCTCACCTTGGTGCACGAGCAGTACTTC. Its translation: CASSLTLVHEQYF.

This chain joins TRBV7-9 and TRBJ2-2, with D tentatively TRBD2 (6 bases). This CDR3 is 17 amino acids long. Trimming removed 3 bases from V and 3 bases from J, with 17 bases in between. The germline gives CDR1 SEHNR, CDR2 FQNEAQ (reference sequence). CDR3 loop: CASSFSRGLAYTGELFF. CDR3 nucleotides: TGTGCCAGCAGCTTTTCGAGGGGCCTAGCGTACACCGGGGAGCTGTTTTTT.

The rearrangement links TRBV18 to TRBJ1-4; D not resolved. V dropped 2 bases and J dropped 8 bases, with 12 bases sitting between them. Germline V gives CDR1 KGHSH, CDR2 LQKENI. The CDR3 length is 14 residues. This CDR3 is CASSPTGIPEKLFF. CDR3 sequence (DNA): TGTGCCAGCTCACCAACTGGGATTCCGGAAAAACTGTTTTTT.

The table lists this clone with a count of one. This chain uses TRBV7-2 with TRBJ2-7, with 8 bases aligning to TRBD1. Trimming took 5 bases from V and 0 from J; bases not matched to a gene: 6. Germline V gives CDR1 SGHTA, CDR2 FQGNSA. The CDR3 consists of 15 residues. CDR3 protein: CASSVYRGASYEQYF. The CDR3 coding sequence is TGTGCCAGCAGCGTCTACAGGGGGGCCTCCTACGAGCAGTACTTC.

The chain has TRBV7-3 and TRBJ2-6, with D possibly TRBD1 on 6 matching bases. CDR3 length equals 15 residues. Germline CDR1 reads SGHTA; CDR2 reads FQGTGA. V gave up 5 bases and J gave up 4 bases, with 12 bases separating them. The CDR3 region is CASSTSGAGANVLTF. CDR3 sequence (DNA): TGTGCCAGCAGCACTTCAGGGGCCGGGGCCAACGTCCTGACTTTC.

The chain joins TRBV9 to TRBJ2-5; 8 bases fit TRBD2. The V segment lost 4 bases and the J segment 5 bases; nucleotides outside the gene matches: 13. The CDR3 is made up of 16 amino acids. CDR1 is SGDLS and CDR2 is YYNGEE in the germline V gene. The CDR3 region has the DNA TGTGCCAGCAGCCCAGCCGGGGGGGCCGGCAGTGAGACCCAGTACTTC. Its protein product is CASSPAGGAGSETQYF.

In DNA, the CDR3 is TGTGCCAGTACCAACCGAAGGCGGGCGGACATGAACTATGGCTACACCTTC. Protein product: CASTNRRRADMNYGYTF. The genes are TRBV19 and TRBJ1-2, with D tentatively TRBD1 (5 bases). V lost 7 bases, J lost 2 bases, and 23 bases lay in between. The CDR3 loop spans 17 amino acids. Per the germline V gene, CDR1 is LNHDA and CDR2 is SQIVND (reference sequence).

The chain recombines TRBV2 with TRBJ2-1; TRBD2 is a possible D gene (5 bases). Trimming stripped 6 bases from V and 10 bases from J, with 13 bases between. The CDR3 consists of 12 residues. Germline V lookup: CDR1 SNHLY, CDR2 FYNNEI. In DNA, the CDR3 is TGTGCCAGCAGAGAGAGGGATTGGGAGCAGTTCTTC. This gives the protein CASRERDWEQFF.

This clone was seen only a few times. The CDR3 coding sequence is TGTGCCAGCAGTGAAGCGAGGAGGACGAGGGTGCAGTACTTC. Its protein product is CASSEARRTRVQYF. The chain has TRBV2 and TRBJ2-7, with D maybe TRBD2 (5 bases). The germline V gene encodes CDR1 SNHLY and CDR2 FYNNEI. The CDR3 is made up of 14 amino acids. The germline V and J ends were trimmed by 0 bases and 9 bases, with 15 bases remaining between them.

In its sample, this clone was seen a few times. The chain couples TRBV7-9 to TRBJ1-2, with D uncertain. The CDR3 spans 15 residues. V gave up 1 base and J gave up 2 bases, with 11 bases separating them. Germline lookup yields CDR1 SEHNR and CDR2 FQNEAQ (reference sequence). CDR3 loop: CASSLEIGSNYGYTF. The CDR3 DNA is TGTGCCAGCAGCTTAGAGATAGGTTCGAACTATGGCTACACCTTC.

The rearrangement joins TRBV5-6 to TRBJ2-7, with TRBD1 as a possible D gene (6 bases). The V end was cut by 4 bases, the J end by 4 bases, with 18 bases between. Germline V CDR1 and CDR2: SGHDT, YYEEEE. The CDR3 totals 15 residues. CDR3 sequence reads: CASSRKGQLSYEQYF. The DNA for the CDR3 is TGTGCCAGCAGCCGGAAAGGACAGTTGAGTTACGAGCAGTACTTC.

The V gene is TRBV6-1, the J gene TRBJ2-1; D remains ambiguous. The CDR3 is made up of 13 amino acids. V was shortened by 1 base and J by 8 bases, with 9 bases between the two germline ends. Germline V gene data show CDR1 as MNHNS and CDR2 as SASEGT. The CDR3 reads CASSEGVRDEQFF. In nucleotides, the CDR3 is TGTGCCAGCAGTGAAGGGGTTCGGGATGAGCAGTTCTTC.

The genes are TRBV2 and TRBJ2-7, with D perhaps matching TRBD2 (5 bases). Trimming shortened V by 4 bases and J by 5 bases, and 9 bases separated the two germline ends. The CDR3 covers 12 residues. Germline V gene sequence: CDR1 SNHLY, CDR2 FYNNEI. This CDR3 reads CASSVPSNEQYF. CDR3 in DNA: TGTGCCAGCAGTGTACCTAGCAACGAGCAGTACTTC.